This T cell receptor (beta chain) was captured by sequencing in a study of T cells in localized non-small cell lung cancer. This CDR3 has 18 residues. The germline gives CDR1 MNHEY, CDR2 SMNVEV (reference sequence). Trimming took 5 bases from V and 2 from J; bases not matched to a gene: 15. Some clones are missing from TCRdb's copy, which holds only in-frame ones; the method was immunoSEQ multiplex PCR. Seen here are approximately 26,000 clones, about 84% observed once, and the top ten hold roughly 9%. The J gene is TRBJ1-5, the V gene TRBV27; 7 nucleotides align to TRBD1. This TCR was sampled from a man aged 40 to 75 with stage III squamous cell lung carcinoma. Sequenced material: peripheral blood, taken before any cancer treatment. The CDR3 spells CASSLGQAIRGGNQPQHF. CDR3 nucleotide sequence: TGTGCCAGCAGTCTCGGACAGGCCATACGTGGGGGCAATCAGCCCCAGCATTTT.